This TCR beta chain was captured in a study of blood T cells in healthy people across ages. Findings and caveats of the study: The study found more naive CD4+ cells and higher diversity in long-lived than aged donors.

For the second PCR, which ran for roughly 6 to 12 cycles, a sample-barcoded 5' primer and a J-beta primer mix were used. TCRdb re-derived calls from the 5' RACE reads in MiXCR, one entry per CDR3 protein. The data hold roughly 1,500,000 distinct CDR3 sequences, with roughly 40% observed a single time. This clonotype was observed once. The antigen is not known. The CDR3 consists of 14 residues. V lost 5 bases and J 4 bases, leaving 16 bases between the germline ends. The V gene's germline CDR1 is DFQATT and CDR2 SNEGSKA (reference sequence). The TCR originated in a young woman in good health. The chain carries TRBV20-1 and TRBJ2-3; the D call may be TRBD1 or TRBD2 (5 bases each). Sequencing was carried out using blood. For the CDR3, the DNA is TGCAGTGCTGCCCCGGGACCTACCGCAGATACGCAGTATTTT. Protein: CSAAPGPTADTQYF.